This passage covers 5 T cell receptor beta chains from one sample sequenced in a study of T cells in Graves' hyperthyroidism and ophthalmopathy (dated by TCRdb to the late 2010s). Receptor libraries were prepared by multiplex PCR. TCRdb shows the sequencer as Illumina HiSeq 2000. The TCR beta CDR3 regions were amplified from RNA transcripts. The first round of RT-PCR for the TCR CDR3 was performed with the HTBI primer set and the Qiagen OneStep RT-PCR kit. TCRdb trimmed the raw reads at Q25, called clones with MiXCR and kept productive beta chains. Duplicate CDR3 protein sequences are folded into a single record with the most common DNA and genes. The sample table lists 300,000 to 450,000 distinct CDR3 sequences, 15% to 20% of them with a count of one. 15% to 18% of the sample comes from the top ten. The sequencing input was blood. These TCRs come from a woman aged 40 to 49 with Graves' ophthalmopathy.

This clonotype was seen ten or more times. The V and J genes are TRBV13 and TRBJ1-3, with 8 bases lining up with TRBD1. The CDR3 loop spans 15 amino acids. The V and J ends lost 5 bases and 1 base, in that order; junction bases with no gene match: 4. CDR1 is PRHDT, CDR2 FYEKMQ, per germline (reference sequence). The CDR3 region has the DNA TGTGCCAGCAGCAACAGGGGGGATTCTGGAAACACCATATATTTT. It codes for CASSNRGDSGNTIYF.

This clonotype was seen more than once but under ten times. The chain has TRBV4-1 and TRBJ2-7; 9 positions agree with TRBD1. This CDR3 is built from 15 residues. Germline V gives CDR1 MGHRA, CDR2 YSYEKL. The trim removed 2 bases at V and 6 bases at J, leaving 8 bases unmatched. The CDR3 here is CASSQTNRGLGEQYF. The CDR3, as DNA: TGCGCCAGCAGCCAAACTAACAGGGGGCTCGGCGAGCAGTACTTC.

The table lists this clonotype with many counts. This sequence joins TRBV7-2 and TRBJ2-2; tentatively, D is TRBD1 or TRBD2 (6 bases each). V lost 7 bases, J lost 4 bases, and 16 bases lay in between. Germline-derived CDR1 and CDR2 are SGHTA and FQGNSA. CDR3 size: 15 residues. The CDR3 nucleotides are TGTGCCAGCAACCGTCAACGGGGGCGCACCGGGGAGCTGTTTTTT. It codes for CASNRQRGRTGELFF.

This clonotype came up a few times. V usage is TRBV7-3 and J usage is TRBJ2-7, with 7 bases that match TRBD1. V gave up 5 bases and J gave up 6 bases; unmatched junction bases: 13. Germline-derived CDR1 and CDR2 are SGHTA and FQGTGA. CDR3 length: 15 amino acids. The CDR3 nucleotides are TGTGCCAGCAGCAACCGGGACAGTCTGCCCGGCGAGCAGTACTTC. This encodes CASSNRDSLPGEQYF.

Here the CDR3 reads CASCQMRGNNQPQHF. The CDR3 DNA sequence: TGTGCCAGCTGCCAGATGCGGGGGAACAATCAGCCCCAGCATTTT. V usage is TRBV6-1 and J usage is TRBJ1-5; possible D gene TRBD1, 5 bases. CDR1 and CDR2 from the germline V gene are MNHNS and SASEGT. The CDR3 has 15 amino acids. V gave up 8 bases and J gave up 3 bases, with 17 bases separating them.